A single sample is the source of the 29 T cell receptor beta chains below, sequenced in a study of cytomegalovirus exposure and HLA in healthy donors. This table comes from immunoSEQ multiplex PCR, and its TCRdb copy is limited to in-frame clones, with some not included. This table has 150,000 to 200,000 clones, approximately 86% appearing once. The specimen was PBMCs. These receptors came from a woman between 18 and 29 years old in good health and CMV-seronegative.

The V call is TRBV19, the J call TRBJ1-3, with TRBD1 matching over 10 bases. Germline CDR1 LNHDA, CDR2 SQIVND (reference sequence). This CDR3 is built from 15 residues. V was clipped by 4 bases and J by 9 bases; unmatched bases: 9. The CDR3: CASSTTGGNLGTIYF. In DNA form, the CDR3 reads TGTGCCAGTAGTACGACAGGGGGCAACTTGGGCACCATATATTTT. The whole variable domain, remainder taken from reference TRBV19 and TRBJ1-3, is DGGITQSPKYLFRKEGQNVTLSCEQNLNHDAMYWYRQDPGQGLRLIYYSQIVNDFQKGDIAEGYSVSREKKESFPLTVTSAQKNPTAFYLCASSTTGGNLGTIYFGEGSWLTVV.

The rearrangement joins TRBV14 to TRBJ2-7, with D perhaps TRBD1 (6 bases). This CDR3 has 17 amino acids. Deletions cut 3 bases from V and 6 bases from J, with 24 bases between. The V gene's germline CDR1 is SGHDN and CDR2 FVKESK. CDR3 sequence (DNA): TGTGCCAGCAGCCAGACGCATCACAGGGTTTTCGGTCGCGAGCAGTACTTC. Its protein product is CASSQTHHRVFGREQYF.

V is TRBV10-2 and J is TRBJ2-1; D is possibly TRBD2 (5 bases). The CDR3 covers 16 residues. V shed 3 bases and J shed 3 bases, with 15 bases lying between them. Per the germline V gene, CDR1 is WSHSY and CDR2 is SAAADI. The CDR3: CASSDMSILVYNEQFF. The CDR3 bases are TGCGCCAGCAGTGATATGAGTATACTAGTCTACAATGAGCAGTTCTTC.

CDR3 sequence reads: CASSVEPHPQHF. In DNA form, the CDR3 reads TGTGCCAGCAGCGTGGAGCCTCACCCCCAGCATTTT. The chain employs TRBV2 and TRBJ1-5, with no clear D. The CDR3 runs 12 residues. Trimming took 6 bases from V and 10 from J, leaving 13 bases between them. The germline V gene has CDR1 SNHLY and CDR2 FYNNEI.

As regards this clone: Other DNA sequences from this sample encode an identical CDR3 as well. V is TRBV27 and J is TRBJ2-7; D unclear. Trimming cost V 6 bases and J 0 bases, with 6 bases left between them. CDR3 length: 12 residues. Germline V gene data show CDR1 as MNHEY and CDR2 as SMNVEV (reference sequence). The CDR3 spells CASSPNSYEQYF. CDR3 coding DNA: TGTGCCAGCAGCCCAAACTCCTACGAGCAGTACTTC.

The chain joins TRBV30 to TRBJ1-2, with D possibly matching TRBD1 (6 bases). The V gene's germline CDR1 is GTSNPN and CDR2 SVGIG (reference sequence). Trimming pared 0 bases from V and 7 bases from J, leaving 12 bases between. The CDR3 sequence is 13 residues long. The CDR3 region has the DNA TGTGCCTGGAGTGTAGGGGGACCGGGTGGCTACACCTTC. It specifies CAWSVGGPGGYTF.

This rearrangement joins TRBV5-1 to TRBJ2-1, with a tentative D call TRBD2 (6 bases). This CDR3 is built from 11 residues. Germline CDR1 is SGHRS and CDR2 is YFSETQ. V was trimmed by 2 bases and J by 10 bases, leaving 7 bases between them. This CDR3 reads CASSLGLEQFF. CDR3 coding DNA: TGCGCCAGCAGCTTAGGACTAGAGCAGTTCTTC.

CDR3 sequence: CASCTGLADLTGELFF. For the CDR3, the DNA is TGTGCCAGTTGTACGGGCCTAGCGGATCTCACCGGGGAGCTGTTTTTT. This chain connects TRBV19 to TRBJ2-2, with 7 positions matching TRBD2. This CDR3 is 16 amino acids long. Germline values: CDR1 LNHDA, CDR2 SQIVND (reference sequence). The V gene end was trimmed by 8 bases and the J gene end by 4 bases; junction bases not matched to a gene: 13.

The rearrangement uses TRBV14 and TRBJ2-1, with 7 bases that match TRBD2. This CDR3 has 13 amino acids. After removal of 2 bases from V and 10 bases from J, the junction contained 5 bases not matched to a gene. Germline CDR1 and CDR2: SGHDN and FVKESK. Here the CDR3 DNA reads TGTGCCAGCAGCCAACATCTAGCGGAAGAGCAGTTCTTC. Its translation is CASSQHLAEEQFF.

This chain joins TRBV19 and TRBJ1-2, with unresolved D. Trimming took off 8 bases at V and 4 bases at J, with 11 bases between the two ends. The V gene's germline CDR1 is LNHDA and CDR2 SQIVND (reference sequence). The length of the CDR3 is 12 residues. Written as DNA, the CDR3 is TGTGCCAGTGCCGCGGTGAGCTATGGCTACACCTTC. It translates to CASAAVSYGYTF. The entire variable domain, with the rest obtained from reference TRBV19 and TRBJ1-2, is as follows: DGGITQSPKYLFRKEGQNVTLSCEQNLNHDAMYWYRQDPGQGLRLIYYSQIVNDFQKGDIAEGYSVSREKKESFPLTVTSAQKNPTAFYLCASAAVSYGYTFGSGTRLTVV.

The chain has TRBV2 and TRBJ2-7; D uncertain. The length of the CDR3 is 11 residues. The V gene's germline CDR1 is SNHLY and CDR2 FYNNEI. Deletions cut 6 bases from V and 4 bases from J, with 7 bases between. DNA of the CDR3: TGTGCCAGCAGCGGTTCATACGAGCAGTACTTC. Protein product: CASSGSYEQYF.

The chain couples TRBV10-3 to TRBJ2-7, with D perhaps matching TRBD2 (5 bases). The CDR3 extends over 13 amino acids. CDR1 is ENHRY, CDR2 SYGVKD, per germline. V lost 6 bases and J lost 5, with 14 bases in between. CDR3 sequence reads: CAISKAGLHEQYF. CDR3 sequence (DNA): TGTGCCATCAGCAAGGCGGGCCTCCACGAGCAGTACTTC.

The chain is built from TRBV9 and TRBJ2-7, with TRBD2 as a possible D gene (6 bases). V was shortened by 0 bases and J by 2 bases, with 12 bases between the two germline ends. Looked up from germline, CDR1 is SGDLS and CDR2 is YYNGEE. This CDR3 region has 15 residues. The CDR3 region is CASSVAASVTYEQYF. As DNA, the CDR3 is TGTGCCAGCAGCGTAGCTGCTAGCGTAACCTACGAGCAGTACTTC. The complete variable domain, with remaining parts taken from reference TRBV9 and TRBJ2-7, reads DSGVTQTPKHLITATGQRVTLRCSPRSGDLSVYWYQQSLDQGLQFLIQYYNGEERAKGNILERFSAQQFPDLHSELNLSSLELGDSALYFCASSVAASVTYEQYFGPGTRLTVT.

The V and J genes are TRBV28 and TRBJ1-5, with D tentatively TRBD1 (6 bases). Germline-derived CDR1 and CDR2 are MDHEN and SYDVKM. The CDR3 totals 13 residues. V lost 3 bases to trimming and J lost 5 bases, with 8 bases between them. The CDR3 DNA sequence: TGTGCCAGCAGTTTGGCAGGGGATCAGCCCCAGCATTTT. Encoded protein: CASSLAGDQPQHF.

This rearrangement joins TRBV5-1 to TRBJ2-7; weak D call: TRBD2 (5 bases). The V end was cut by 4 bases, the J end by 3 bases, with 5 bases between. CDR3 length: 11 amino acids. Germline V lookup: CDR1 SGHRS, CDR2 YFSETQ. CDR3 coding DNA: TGCGCCAGCAGCCGGGACTACGAGCAGTACTTC. Translation gives CASSRDYEQYF.

CDR3 coding DNA: TGTGCCTGGACCGGACAGGGGGCCAATGAGCAGTTCTTC. Encoded protein: CAWTGQGANEQFF. The J gene is TRBJ2-1, the V gene TRBV30; 11 bases agree with TRBD1. The CDR3 is 13 residues long. V trimming: 4 bases; J trimming: 6 bases; junction bases outside the gene matches: 2. The germline CDR1 and CDR2 sequences are GTSNPN and SVGIG (reference sequence).

The CDR3 sequence: CASSLVVSGGRPLGEQFF. CDR3 in DNA: TGTGCCAGCAGCTTGGTGGTTAGCGGGGGCCGTCCTTTAGGTGAGCAGTTCTTC. The chain has TRBV5-6 and TRBJ2-1, with 9 bases matching TRBD2. Trimming cost V 0 bases and J 9 bases; bases outside gene matches: 16. The length of the CDR3 is 18 residues. CDR1 is SGHDT, CDR2 YYEEEE, per germline. Full variable domain (rest looked up from reference TRBV5-6 and TRBJ2-1): DAGVTQSPTHLIKTRGQQVTLRCSPKSGHDTVSWYQQALGQGPQFIFQYYEEEERQRGNFPDRFSGHQFPNYSSELNVNALLLGDSALYLCASSLVVSGGRPLGEQFFGPGTRLTVL.

This clone was picked up one time. V and J are TRBV7-9 and TRBJ2-2; D is ambiguous. From germline, CDR1 is SEHNR and CDR2 FQNEAQ (reference sequence). The germline V and J ends were trimmed by 5 bases and 7 bases, with 14 bases remaining between them. This CDR3 has 14 residues. This CDR3 is CASSPRGGDGELFF. CDR3 DNA: TGTGCCAGCAGCCCAAGAGGTGGAGACGGGGAGCTGTTTTTT. The entire variable domain, with the rest obtained from reference TRBV7-9 and TRBJ2-2, is as follows: DTGVSQNPRHKITKRGQNVTFRCDPISEHNRLYWYRQTLGQGPEFLTYFQNEAQLEKSRLLSDRFSAERPKGSFSTLEIQRTEQGDSAMYLCASSPRGGDGELFFGEGSRLTVL.

The chain links TRBV4-3 to TRBJ2-7; possibly TRBD1 for D (6 bases). Per the germline V gene, CDR1 is LGHNA and CDR2 is YSLEER. V was pared by 4 bases and J by 4 bases, with 11 bases between. CDR3 length: 13 amino acids. CDR3 in DNA: TGCGCCAGCAGCCCGTCTCAGGGGTACGAGCAGTACTTC. Translating it yields CASSPSQGYEQYF.

The chain employs TRBV7-8 and TRBJ1-1; D gene uncertain. This CDR3 has 14 residues. The germline V gene encodes CDR1 SGHVS and CDR2 FQNEAQ. V was cut by 2 bases and J by 9 bases, with 16 bases left in between. CDR3 residues: CASSLPIHGDKAFF. Written as DNA, the CDR3 is TGTGCCAGCAGCTTACCAATCCACGGGGATAAAGCTTTCTTT.

The chain links TRBV19 to TRBJ1-2; D remains ambiguous. CDR1 is LNHDA, CDR2 SQIVND, per germline (reference sequence). Trimming removed 5 bases at V and 7 bases at J, with 11 bases between. CDR3 length: 12 amino acids. CDR3 bases: TGTGCCAGTAGTTGGTCGGGGTCTGGCTACACCTTC. This encodes CASSWSGSGYTF.

The rearrangement joins TRBV18 to TRBJ1-1; tentative D call: TRBD1 (6 bases). V shed 10 bases and J shed 1 base, with 16 bases lying between them. CDR3 length: 14 amino acids. The germline V gene has CDR1 KGHSH and CDR2 LQKENI. This CDR3 is CATLGTRQNTEAFF. In nucleotides, the CDR3 is TGTGCCACCCTCGGGACAAGGCAGAACACTGAAGCTTTCTTT. Complete variable domain (other parts from reference TRBV18 and TRBJ1-1): NAGVMQNPRHLVRRRGQEARLRCSPMKGHSHVYWYRQLPEEGLKFMVYLQKENIIDESGMPKERFSAEFPKEGPSILRIQQVVRGDSAAYFCATLGTRQNTEAFFGQGTRLTVV.

V is TRBV6-6 and J is TRBJ2-2; 8 nucleotides match TRBD1. This CDR3 is 16 amino acids long. CDR1 and CDR2 from the germline V gene are MNHNY and SVGAGI (reference sequence). V lost 7 bases and J lost 9; bases outside the gene matches: 16. The CDR3 region has the DNA TGTGCCAGCACTTGGGGTCATCGGCAGGGGGCTCGGGAGCTGTTTTTT. It translates to CASTWGHRQGARELFF.

The CDR3: CASSQLKSQPQHF. The CDR3, as DNA: TGTGCCAGCAGCCAACTCAAATCCCAGCCCCAGCATTTT. The V gene is TRBV7-2, the J gene TRBJ1-5; D gene unclear. This CDR3 comprises 13 residues. V lost 5 bases, J lost 7 bases, and 12 bases lay in between. Germline CDR1 and CDR2: SGHTA and FQGNSA. The full variable domain, rest sourced from reference TRBV7-2 and TRBJ1-5, is GAGVSQSPSNKVTEKGKDVELRCDPISGHTALYWYRQSLGQGLEFLIYFQGNSAPDKSGLPSDRFSAERTGGSVSTLTIQRTQQEDSAVYLCASSQLKSQPQHFGDGTRLSIL.

J is TRBJ1-2 and V is TRBV7-3; D unresolved. Germline CDR1 is SGHTA and CDR2 is FQGTGA. The CDR3 consists of 13 residues. Trimming stripped 0 bases from V and 6 bases from J, with 8 bases between. As DNA, the CDR3 is TGTGCCAGCAGCTTAACGAGGGCGGATGGCTACACCTTC. It is translated as CASSLTRADGYTF. Using reference TRBV7-3 and TRBJ1-2 for the parts outside the CDR3, the full variable domain is GAGVSQTPSNKVTEKGKYVELRCDPISGHTALYWYRQSLGQGPEFLIYFQGTGAADDSGLPNDRFFAVRPEGSVSTLKIQRTERGDSAVYLCASSLTRADGYTFGSGTRLTVV.

The V gene is TRBV9, the J gene TRBJ1-1; D remains ambiguous. The CDR3 is 12 amino acids. Between the trimmed V and J ends, which lost 3 bases and 11 bases, there was a span of 14 bases. Germline values: CDR1 SGDLS, CDR2 YYNGEE. The CDR3, as DNA: TGTGCCAGCAGCGCATCCGGAGGTAGGGCTTTCTTT. This gives the protein CASSASGGRAFF.

This chain joins TRBV6-1 and TRBJ1-2, with D unclear. CDR1 is MNHNS and CDR2 is SASEGT in the germline V gene. Between the trimmed V and J ends, which lost 7 bases and 4 bases, there was a span of 16 bases. The CDR3 length is 14 residues. CDR3 in amino acids: CASKELATAYGYTF. DNA for the CDR3: TGTGCCAGCAAGGAATTAGCAACCGCCTATGGCTACACCTTC.

The chain combines TRBV14 with TRBJ1-2; 7 positions match TRBD1. V trimming: 4 bases; J trimming: 6 bases; junction bases outside the gene matches: 5. This CDR3 has 13 amino acids. CDR1 and CDR2 (germline): SGHDN, FVKESK. In DNA form, the CDR3 reads TGTGCCAGCAGCCCCCGGACAGGTGATGGCTACACCTTC. Protein sequence: CASSPRTGDGYTF.

V is TRBV27 and J is TRBJ2-3; D might be TRBD2 (6 bases). The CDR3 runs 14 residues. Germline CDR1 reads MNHEY; CDR2 reads SMNVEV (reference sequence). V gave up 6 bases and J gave up 4 bases, with 14 bases separating them. The CDR3 nucleotides read TGTGCCAGCAGCCAGCCGAGGGAGGCAGATACGCAGTATTTT. Translation gives CASSQPREADTQYF.